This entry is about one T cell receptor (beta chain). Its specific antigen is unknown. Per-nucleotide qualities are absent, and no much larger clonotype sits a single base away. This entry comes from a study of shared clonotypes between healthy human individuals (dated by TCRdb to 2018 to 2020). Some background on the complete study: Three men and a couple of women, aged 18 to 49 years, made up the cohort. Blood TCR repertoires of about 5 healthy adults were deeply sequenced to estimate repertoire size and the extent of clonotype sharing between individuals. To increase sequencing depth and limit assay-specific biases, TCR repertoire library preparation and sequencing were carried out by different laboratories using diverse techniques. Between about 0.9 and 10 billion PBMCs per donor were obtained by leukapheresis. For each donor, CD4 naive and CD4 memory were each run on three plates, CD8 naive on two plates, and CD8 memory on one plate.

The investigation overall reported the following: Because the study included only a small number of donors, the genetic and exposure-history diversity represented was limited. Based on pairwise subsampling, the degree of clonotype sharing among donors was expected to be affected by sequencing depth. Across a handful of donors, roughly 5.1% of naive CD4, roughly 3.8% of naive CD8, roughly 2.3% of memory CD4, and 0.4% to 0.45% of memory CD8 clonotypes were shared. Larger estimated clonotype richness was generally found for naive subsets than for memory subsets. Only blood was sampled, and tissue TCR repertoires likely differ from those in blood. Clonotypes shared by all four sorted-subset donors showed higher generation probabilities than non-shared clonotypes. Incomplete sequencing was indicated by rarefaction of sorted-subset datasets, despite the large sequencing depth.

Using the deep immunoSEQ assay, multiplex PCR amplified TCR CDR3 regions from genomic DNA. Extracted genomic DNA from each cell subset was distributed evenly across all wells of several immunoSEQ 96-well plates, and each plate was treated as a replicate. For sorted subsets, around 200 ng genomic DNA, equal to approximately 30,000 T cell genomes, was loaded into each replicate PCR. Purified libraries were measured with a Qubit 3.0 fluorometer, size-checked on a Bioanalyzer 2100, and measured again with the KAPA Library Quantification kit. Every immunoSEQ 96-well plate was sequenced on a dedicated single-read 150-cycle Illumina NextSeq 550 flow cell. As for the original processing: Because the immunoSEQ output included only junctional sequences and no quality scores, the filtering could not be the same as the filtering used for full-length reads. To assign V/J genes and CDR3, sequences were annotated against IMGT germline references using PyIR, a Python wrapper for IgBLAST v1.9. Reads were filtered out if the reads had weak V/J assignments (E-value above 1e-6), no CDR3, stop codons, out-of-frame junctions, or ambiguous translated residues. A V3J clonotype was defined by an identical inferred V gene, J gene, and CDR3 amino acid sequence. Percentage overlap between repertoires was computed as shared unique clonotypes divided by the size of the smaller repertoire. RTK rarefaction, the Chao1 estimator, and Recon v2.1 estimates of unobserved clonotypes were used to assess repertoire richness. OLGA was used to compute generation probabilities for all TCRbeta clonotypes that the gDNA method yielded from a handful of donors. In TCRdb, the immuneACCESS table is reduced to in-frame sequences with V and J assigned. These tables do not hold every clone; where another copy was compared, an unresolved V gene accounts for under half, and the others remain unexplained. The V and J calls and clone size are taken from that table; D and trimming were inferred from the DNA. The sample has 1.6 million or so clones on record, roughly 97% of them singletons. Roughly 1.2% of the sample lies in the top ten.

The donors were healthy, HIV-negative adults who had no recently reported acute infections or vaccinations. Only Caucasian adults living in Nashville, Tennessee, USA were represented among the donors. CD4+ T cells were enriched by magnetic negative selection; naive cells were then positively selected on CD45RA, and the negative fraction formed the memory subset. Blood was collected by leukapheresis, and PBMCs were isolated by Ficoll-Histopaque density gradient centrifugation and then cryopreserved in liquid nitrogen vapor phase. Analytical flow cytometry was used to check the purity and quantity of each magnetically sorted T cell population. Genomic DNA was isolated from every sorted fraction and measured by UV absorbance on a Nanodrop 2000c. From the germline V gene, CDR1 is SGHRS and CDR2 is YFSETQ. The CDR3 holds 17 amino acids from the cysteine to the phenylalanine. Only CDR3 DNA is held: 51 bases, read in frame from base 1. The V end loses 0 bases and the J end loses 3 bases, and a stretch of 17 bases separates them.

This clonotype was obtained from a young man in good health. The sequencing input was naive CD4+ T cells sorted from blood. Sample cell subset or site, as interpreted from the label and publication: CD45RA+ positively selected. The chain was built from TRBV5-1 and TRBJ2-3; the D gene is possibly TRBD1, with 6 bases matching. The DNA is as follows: TGCGCCAGCAGCTTGGAAAGAACAGGGAAGGGTACAGATACGCAGTATTTT. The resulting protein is CASSLERTGKGTDTQYF.